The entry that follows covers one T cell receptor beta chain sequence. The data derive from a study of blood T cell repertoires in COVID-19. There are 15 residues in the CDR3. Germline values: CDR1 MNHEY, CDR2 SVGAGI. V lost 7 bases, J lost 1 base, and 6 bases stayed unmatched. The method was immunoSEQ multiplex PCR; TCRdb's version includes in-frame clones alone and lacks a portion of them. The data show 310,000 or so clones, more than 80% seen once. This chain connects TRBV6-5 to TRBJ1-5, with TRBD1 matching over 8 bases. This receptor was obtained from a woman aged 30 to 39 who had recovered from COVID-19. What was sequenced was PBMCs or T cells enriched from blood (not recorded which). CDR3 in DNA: TGTGCCAGCATCGGTCAGGGGGCAAGCAATCAGCCCCAGCATTTT. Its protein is CASIGQGASNQPQHF.